A selection of T cell receptor beta chains follows, all from one sample in a study of CD8 T cells in Susac syndrome. TCRdb itself ran the immunoSEQ multiplex PCR reads through MiXCR, one entry per CDR3 protein. The sample includes 200,000 to 250,000 distinct CDR3 sequences, roughly nine tenths of them seen just once. Material for sequencing was CD8+ T cells from PBMCs. These receptors originate from a human donor with multiple sclerosis. The CDR3 runs from the conserved cysteine through the conserved F or W. A D gene is named only where the DNA matches it firmly. Size values are once, few and many counts, or a class for expanded clones, and some rows have none.

size	V	length	J	D	DNA	CDR3
-	TRBV19	17	TRBJ1-2	TRBD1	TGTGCCAGTAGTTTCCTGATAACAGGGGCGGCGAACTATGGCTACACCTTC	CASSFLITGAANYGYTF
-	TRBV7-6	13	TRBJ2-1	-	TGTGCCAGCAGCTTAGCGATCGGGAATGAGCAGTTCTTC	CASSLAIGNEQFF
-	TRBV11-2	16	TRBJ1-4	TRBD1	TGTGCCAGCAGCTCCGGACAGGGGAGGACTAATGAAAAACTGTTTTTT	CASSSGQGRTNEKLFF
once	TRBV5-6	14	TRBJ1-1	-	TGTGCCAGCACCATCACAGGGAGCAGCACTGAAGCTTTCTTT	CASTITGSSTEAFF
-	TRBV6-5	16	TRBJ2-5	TRBD2	TGTGCCAGCAGTTACCGTAGCGGGGGGGCGGGTGAGACCCAGTACTTC	CASSYRSGGAGETQYF
-	TRBV28	14	TRBJ2-7	-	TGTGCCAGCAACTATCAGGGGAGCTCCTACGAGCAGTACTTC	CASNYQGSSYEQYF
once	TRBV7-2	17	TRBJ2-2	-	TGTGCCAGCAGCTCCCCGACCAGACTAGGGTTGTGGGGGGAGCTGTTTTTT	CASSSPTRLGLWGELFF
few	TRBV6-5	13	TRBJ1-5	-	TGTGCCAGCAGTTACGGGGGGAATCAGCCCCAGCATTTT	CASSYGGNQPQHF
-	TRBV9	13	TRBJ1-2	TRBD1	TGTGCCAGCAGCGTAGGGACAGGTAACGGCTACACCTTC	CASSVGTGNGYTF
-	TRBV27	15	TRBJ2-5	-	TGTGCCAGCAGTTTAGGGCACAGGGTCCAAGAGACCCAGTACTTC	CASSLGHRVQETQYF
-	TRBV6-6	13	TRBJ1-2	-	TGTGCCAGCAGGGACGGGCCCTCTTATGGCTACACCTTC	CASRDGPSYGYTF
-	TRBV19	16	TRBJ2-3	TRBD2	TGTGCCAGTGACCCCGGGACTAGCGGGAGAACAGATACGCAGTATTTT	CASDPGTSGRTDTQYF
-	TRBV11-2	14	TRBJ2-3	-	TGTGCCAGCAGCTTAGAGCCGGGCACAGATACGCAGTATTTT	CASSLEPGTDTQYF
-	TRBV13	14	TRBJ2-2	-	TGTGCCAGCAGCTTAGGGACCTTCACCGGGGAGCTGTTTTTT	CASSLGTFTGELFF
-	TRBV6-2/TRBV6-3	14	TRBJ1-1	TRBD1	TGTGCCAGCACGACCGGGACAGGGGGCCCTGAAGCTTTCTTT	CASTTGTGGPEAFF
-	TRBV19	15	TRBJ1-1	-	TGTGCCAGTAGTATAGAAAAGGGGTGGAACACTGAAGCTTTCTTT	CASSIEKGWNTEAFF
-	TRBV12-3/TRBV12-4	13	TRBJ1-2	-	TGTGCCAGCAGTTCATCAATCCAGGTTGGCTACACCTTC	CASSSSIQVGYTF
-	TRBV27	14	TRBJ1-2	-	TGTGCCAGCAGGGACGGACTATCTGTCGGTGGCTACACCTTC	CASRDGLSVGGYTF
-	TRBV27	13	TRBJ2-1	-	TGTGCCAGCAGTTTCAGTCACAACAATGAGCAGTTCTTC	CASSFSHNNEQFF
-	TRBV2	14	TRBJ2-7	-	TGTGCCAGCAGTGTAGGGTCTGATGGCTACGAGCAGTACTTC	CASSVGSDGYEQYF
-	TRBV6-5	17	TRBJ2-2	-	TGTGCCAGCAGTTTGGCCAGGGTCCCCCTAAACACCGGGGAGCTGTTTTTT	CASSLARVPLNTGELFF
-	TRBV4-1	17	TRBJ2-1	-	TGCGCCAGCAGCCTTGAGAGACTAGAGCGGCCCTACAATGAGCAGTTCTTC	CASSLERLERPYNEQFF
-	TRBV6-4	13	TRBJ1-1	-	TGTGCCAGCAGTGATTCTTGGGGAACTGAAGCTTTCTTT	CASSDSWGTEAFF
-	TRBV11-2	14	TRBJ2-2	-	TGTGCCAGCAGCTTTCAGGGGGGGACCGGGGAGCTGTTTTTT	CASSFQGGTGELFF
-	TRBV12-3/TRBV12-4	16	TRBJ1-1	-	TGTGCCAGCAGTTTAGACCCCCCCGGCATGAACACTGAAGCTTTCTTT	CASSLDPPGMNTEAFF
-	TRBV7-9	15	TRBJ2-2	-	TGTGCCAGCAGCCCTCGCTGGGGAAACACCGGGGAGCTGTTTTTT	CASSPRWGNTGELFF
-	TRBV2	12	TRBJ2-1	-	TGTGCCAGCACTAGCGCGCACAATGAGCAGTTCTTC	CASTSAHNEQFF
-	TRBV6-5	15	TRBJ1-6	TRBD1	TGTGCCAGCAGTTACTTGGGACAGGGGGCTTCACCCCTCCACTTT	CASSYLGQGASPLHF
-	TRBV12-3/TRBV12-4	13	TRBJ2-1	TRBD1	TGTGCCAGCAGTTTCGACAGGGAGAATGAGCAGTTCTTC	CASSFDRENEQFF
-	TRBV29-1	11	TRBJ2-1	-	TGCAGCGTTGATGCAGACAATGAGCAGTTCTTC	CSVDADNEQFF
-	TRBV5-6	14	TRBJ1-1	TRBD1	TGTGCCAGCAGCTTTTCCGGGACAGGGAGTGAAGCTTTCTTT	CASSFSGTGSEAFF
-	TRBV18	15	TRBJ2-1	TRBD1	TGTGCCAGCTCACCAGCGGGACAGGGGTACAATGAGCAGTTCTTC	CASSPAGQGYNEQFF
-	TRBV24-1	14	TRBJ2-7	-	TGTGCCACCAGTGACCGGAATAACCCCTACGAGCAGTACTTC	CATSDRNNPYEQYF
once	TRBV29-1	15	TRBJ1-2	-	TGCAGCGTTGAACTTCGGGGGCATGAGGACTATGGCTACACCTTC	CSVELRGHEDYGYTF
-	TRBV14	16	TRBJ2-1	TRBD2	TGTGCCAGCAGCCAAGTACTAGCGGGGGCCTACAATGAGCAGTTCTTC	CASSQVLAGAYNEQFF
-	TRBV20-1	14	TRBJ2-1	-	TGCAGTGCTAGAGCGGCTAGTATCCACAATGAGCAGTTCTTC	CSARAASIHNEQFF
-	TRBV12-3/TRBV12-4	15	TRBJ1-5	TRBD1	TGTGCCAGCAGTTTCACAGGGGAGTACAATCAGCCCCAGCATTTT	CASSFTGEYNQPQHF
-	TRBV3-1	15	TRBJ2-7	-	TGTGCCAGCAGCCAAGATCTAGTGGGTTCCTACGAGCAGTACTTC	CASSQDLVGSYEQYF
-	TRBV7-8	15	TRBJ2-4	-	TGTGCCAGCAGCTTAGCGCTGTTAGATAAAAACATTCAGTACTTC	CASSLALLDKNIQYF
-	TRBV10-3	13	TRBJ1-5	TRBD1	TGTGCCATCTGGGAGGGGGCAGGCCAGCCCCAGCATTTT	CAIWEGAGQPQHF